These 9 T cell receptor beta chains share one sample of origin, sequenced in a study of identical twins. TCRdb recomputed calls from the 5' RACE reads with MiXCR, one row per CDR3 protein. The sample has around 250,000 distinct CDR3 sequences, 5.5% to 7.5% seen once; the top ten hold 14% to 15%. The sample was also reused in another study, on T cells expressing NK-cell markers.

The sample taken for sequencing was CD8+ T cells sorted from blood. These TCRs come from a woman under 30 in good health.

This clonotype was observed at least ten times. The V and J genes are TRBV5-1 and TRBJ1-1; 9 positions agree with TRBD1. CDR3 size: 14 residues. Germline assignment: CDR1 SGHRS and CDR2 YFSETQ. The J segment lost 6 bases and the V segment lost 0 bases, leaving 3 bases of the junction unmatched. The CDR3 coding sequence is TGCGCCAGCAGCTTGGGGGACAGGGAGGCTGAAGCTTTCTTT. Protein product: CASSLGDREAEAFF.

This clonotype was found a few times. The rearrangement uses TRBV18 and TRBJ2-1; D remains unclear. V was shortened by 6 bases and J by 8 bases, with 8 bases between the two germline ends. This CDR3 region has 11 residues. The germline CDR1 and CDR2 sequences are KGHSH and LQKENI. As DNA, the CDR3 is TGTGCCAGCTCTATTTTCGATGAGCAGTTCTTC. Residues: CASSIFDEQFF.

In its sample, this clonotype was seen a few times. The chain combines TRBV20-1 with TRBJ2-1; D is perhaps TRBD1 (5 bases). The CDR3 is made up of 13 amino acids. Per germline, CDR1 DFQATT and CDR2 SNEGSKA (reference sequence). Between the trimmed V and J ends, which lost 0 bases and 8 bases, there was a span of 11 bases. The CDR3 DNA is TGCAGTGCTAGAGATTTAAGGGGCGATGAGCAGTTCTTC. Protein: CSARDLRGDEQFF.

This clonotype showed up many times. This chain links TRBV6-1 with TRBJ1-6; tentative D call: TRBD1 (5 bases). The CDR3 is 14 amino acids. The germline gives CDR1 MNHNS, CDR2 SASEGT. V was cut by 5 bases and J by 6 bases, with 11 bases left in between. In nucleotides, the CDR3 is TGTGCCAGCAGTCCCCGACAGAGTAATTCACCCCTCCACTTT. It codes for CASSPRQSNSPLHF.

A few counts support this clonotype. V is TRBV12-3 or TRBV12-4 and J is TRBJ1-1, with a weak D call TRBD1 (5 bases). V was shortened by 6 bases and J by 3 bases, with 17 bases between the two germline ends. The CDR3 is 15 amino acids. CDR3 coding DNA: TGTGCCAGCAGCCTGCGCGCGGCGGGGGACACTGAAGCTTTCTTT. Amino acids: CASSLRAAGDTEAFF.

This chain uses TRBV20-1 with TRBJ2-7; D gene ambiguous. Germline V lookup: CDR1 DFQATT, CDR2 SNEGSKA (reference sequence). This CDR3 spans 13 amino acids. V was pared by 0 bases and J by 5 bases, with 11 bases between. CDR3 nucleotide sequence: TGCAGTGCTAGAGAGGTCAGAATGGACGAGCAGTACTTC. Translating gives CSAREVRMDEQYF.

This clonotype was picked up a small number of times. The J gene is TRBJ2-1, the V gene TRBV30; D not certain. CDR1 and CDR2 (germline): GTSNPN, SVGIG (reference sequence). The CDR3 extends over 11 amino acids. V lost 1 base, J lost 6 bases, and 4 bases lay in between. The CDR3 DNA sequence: TGTGCCTGGAGTGGGGGCAATGAGCAGTTCTTC. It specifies CAWSGGNEQFF.

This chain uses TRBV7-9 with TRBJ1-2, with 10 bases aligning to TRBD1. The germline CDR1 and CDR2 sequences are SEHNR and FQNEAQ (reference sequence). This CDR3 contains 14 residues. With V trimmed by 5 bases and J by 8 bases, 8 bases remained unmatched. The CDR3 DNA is TGTGCCAGCAGCCCGACAGGGGGCGCAGGAGGCTACACCTTC. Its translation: CASSPTGGAGGYTF.

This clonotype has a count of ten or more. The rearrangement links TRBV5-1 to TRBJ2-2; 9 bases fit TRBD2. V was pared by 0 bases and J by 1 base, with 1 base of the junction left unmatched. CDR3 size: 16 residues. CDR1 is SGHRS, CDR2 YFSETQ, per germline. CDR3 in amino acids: CASSLASGKNTGELFF. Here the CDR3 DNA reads TGCGCCAGCAGCTTGGCTAGCGGGAAGAACACCGGGGAGCTGTTTTTT.